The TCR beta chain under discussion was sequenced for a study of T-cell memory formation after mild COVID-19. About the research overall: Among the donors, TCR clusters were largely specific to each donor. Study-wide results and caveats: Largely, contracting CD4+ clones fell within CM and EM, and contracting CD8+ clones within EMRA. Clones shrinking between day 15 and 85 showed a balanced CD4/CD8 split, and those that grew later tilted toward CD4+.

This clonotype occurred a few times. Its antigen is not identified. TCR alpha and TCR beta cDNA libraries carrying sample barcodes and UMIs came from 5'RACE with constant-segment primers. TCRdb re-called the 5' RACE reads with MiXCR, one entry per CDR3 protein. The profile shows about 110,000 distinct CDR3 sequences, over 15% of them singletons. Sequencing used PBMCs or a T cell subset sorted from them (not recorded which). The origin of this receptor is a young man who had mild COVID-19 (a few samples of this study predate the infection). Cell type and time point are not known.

The CDR3 here is CASSAPGELFF. The CDR3 nucleotides read TGTGCCAGCAGTGCCCCCGGGGAGCTGTTTTTT. The gene calls are TRBV2 and TRBJ2-2, with D hard to call. The CDR3 has 11 amino acids. Germline CDR1 SNHLY, CDR2 FYNNEI. The germline V and J ends were trimmed by 4 bases and 6 bases, with 3 bases remaining between them.